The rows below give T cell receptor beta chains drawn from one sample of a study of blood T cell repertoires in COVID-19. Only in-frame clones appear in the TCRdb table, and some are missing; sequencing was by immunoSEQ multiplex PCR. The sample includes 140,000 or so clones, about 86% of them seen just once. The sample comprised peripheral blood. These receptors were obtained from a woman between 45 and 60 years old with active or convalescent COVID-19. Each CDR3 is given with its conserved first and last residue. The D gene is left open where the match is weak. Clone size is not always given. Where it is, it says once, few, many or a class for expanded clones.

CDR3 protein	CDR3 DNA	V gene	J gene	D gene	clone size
CASSMGLANNEQFF	TGTGCCAGTAGTATGGGACTAGCTAACAATGAGCAGTTCTTC	TRBV19	TRBJ2-1	TRBD2	few
CASDGLLRVNEQYF	TGTGCCAGCGACGGGCTCTTGAGGGTGAACGAGCAGTACTTC	TRBV27	TRBJ2-7	-	-
CASSQALIQGNTEAFF	TGTGCCAGCAGCCAAGCCCTTATTCAGGGGAACACTGAAGCTTTCTTT	TRBV3-1/TRBV3-2	TRBJ1-1	-	few
CASSPPLANEQFF	TGTGCCAGCAGCCCGCCGTTAGCCAATGAGCAGTTCTTC	TRBV7-9	TRBJ2-1	-	-
CASSPLGQGMSNQPQHF	TGTGCCAGTAGTCCTCTCGGACAGGGAATGAGCAATCAGCCCCAGCATTTT	TRBV19	TRBJ1-5	TRBD1	-
CASSIPGSGYTF	TGTGCCAGTAGTATCCCAGGGTCTGGCTACACCTTC	TRBV19	TRBJ1-2	-	-
CASSQKGTSGGRGEQFF	TGTGCCAGCAGCCAAAAAGGGACTAGCGGGGGTAGAGGTGAGCAGTTCTTC	TRBV3-1/TRBV3-2	TRBJ2-1	TRBD2	-
CASSLGPSGGASDTQYF	TGCGCCAGCAGCTTGGGCCCTAGCGGGGGGGCCTCTGATACGCAGTATTTT	TRBV5-1	TRBJ2-3	TRBD2	-
CASSRSLAGVGTDTQYF	TGTGCCAGCTCACGATCCCTAGCGGGAGTGGGAACAGATACGCAGTATTTT	TRBV18	TRBJ2-3	TRBD2	-
CASSLDWGQGMNTEAFF	TGTGCCAGCAGCTTGGATTGGGGACAGGGGATGAACACTGAAGCTTTCTTT	TRBV5-4	TRBJ1-1	TRBD1	-
CASSLRKDRSAGELFF	TGTGCCAGCAGCTTACGCAAGGACAGGAGTGCCGGGGAGCTGTTTTTT	TRBV11-2	TRBJ2-2	TRBD1	-
CASRAGTSNTGELFF	TGCGCCAGCAGGGCCGGGACTAGCAACACCGGGGAGCTGTTTTTT	TRBV5-1	TRBJ2-2	TRBD2	-
CASSFGGDTIYF	TGTGCCAGCAGCTTCGGGGGAGACACCATATATTTT	TRBV11-1	TRBJ1-3	-	-
CASSFRAGGSNEQFF	TGTGCCAGCAGCTTTCGAGCGGGGGGGAGCAATGAGCAGTTCTTC	TRBV7-8	TRBJ2-1	TRBD2	-
CASSPGTDTQYF	TGTGCCAGCAGCCCCGGGACAGATACGCAGTATTTT	TRBV7-2	TRBJ2-3	-	-
CASSIGQVSYNEQFF	TGTGCCAGTAGTATAGGACAGGTCTCCTACAATGAGCAGTTCTTC	TRBV19	TRBJ2-1	-	-
CASSQQPGQPAFF	TGCGCCAGCAGCCAACAACCGGGACAACCAGCTTTCTTT	TRBV4-3	TRBJ1-1	-	-
CASSLARGTEQYF	TGTGCCAGCAGTCTCGCCAGGGGTACGGAGCAGTACTTC	TRBV12-3/TRBV12-4	TRBJ2-7	-	once
CASSPIRSTYGYTF	TGCGCCAGCAGCCCTATTCGGAGCACCTATGGCTACACCTTC	TRBV5-1	TRBJ1-2	-	-
CASSPGGQGGGYTF	TGTGCCAGCAGCCCTGGGGGACAGGGGGGAGGCTACACCTTC	TRBV28	TRBJ1-2	TRBD1	-
CASSLGQDYTEAFF	TGTGCCAGCAGCTTAGGACAGGATTACACTGAAGCTTTCTTT	TRBV5-5	TRBJ1-1	TRBD1	-
CASSPKTGEGEQFF	TGTGCCAGCAGTCCGAAGACGGGAGAGGGTGAGCAGTTCTTC	TRBV5-4	TRBJ2-1	-	-
CASGLLRTAATNEKLFF	TGTGCTAGTGGTTTACTCAGGACAGCTGCAACTAATGAAAAACTGTTTTTT	TRBV12-5	TRBJ1-4	-	-
CASSLFSGDTGELFF	TGTGCCAGCAGCTTATTTTCAGGGGACACCGGGGAGCTGTTTTTT	TRBV7-2	TRBJ2-2	-	few
CASSQGSSYEQYF	TGTGCCAGCAGCCAAGGCAGCTCCTACGAGCAGTACTTC	TRBV3-1/TRBV3-2	TRBJ2-7	-	once
CAKCTGGYTELNTGELFF	TGCGCCAAGTGCACGGGGGGCTACACGGAACTGAACACCGGGGAGCTGTTTTTT	TRBV5-1	TRBJ2-2	-	-
CASSLAGETNEQFF	TGTGCCAGCAGTTTGGCAGGGGAAACCAATGAGCAGTTCTTC	TRBV27	TRBJ2-1	-	-
CASSYHSNYQPQHF	TGTGCCAGCAGTTACCACTCCAACTATCAGCCCCAGCATTTT	TRBV6-2/TRBV6-3	TRBJ1-5	-	-
CASKTDTASYEQYF	TGCGCCAGCAAGACCGACACGGCCTCCTACGAGCAGTACTTC	TRBV5-1	TRBJ2-7	-	-
CASSLWDRGSYEQYF	TGTGCCAGCAGTTTATGGGACAGGGGGTCCTACGAGCAGTACTTC	TRBV27	TRBJ2-7	TRBD1	-
CASSSGQAPKGNTEAFF	TGTGCCAGCAGCTCCGGACAGGCCCCAAAGGGGAACACTGAAGCTTTCTTT	TRBV7-8	TRBJ1-1	TRBD1	-
CASSIGRRQGPFFYGYTF	TGTGCCAGTAGTATAGGAAGAAGGCAGGGCCCTTTTTTCTACGGCTACACCTTC	TRBV19	TRBJ1-2	-	-
CASSYRSGGASTDTQYF	TGTGCCAGCAGCTATCGTAGCGGGGGGGCTAGCACAGATACGCAGTATTTT	TRBV7-8	TRBJ2-3	TRBD2	-
CASSSRTGGDTQYF	TGTGCCAGCAGTTCCCGGACAGGGGGAGATACGCAGTATTTT	TRBV27	TRBJ2-3	TRBD1	-
CASSYSAGKAFF	TGTGCCAGCAGTTACTCGGCAGGGAAGGCTTTCTTT	TRBV6-5	TRBJ1-1	-	-
CASKGTGGTEAFF	TGTGCCAGCAAAGGGACAGGGGGTACTGAAGCTTTCTTT	TRBV12-3/TRBV12-4	TRBJ1-1	TRBD1	few